These 7 T cell receptor beta chains share one sample of origin, sequenced in a study of T-cell reconstitution after alpha-beta-depleted transplantation in children. The authors prepared the TCRbeta library with unique molecular identifiers. TCRdb processed the PCR reads anew with MiXCR; each CDR3 protein has one entry. The repertoire holds roughly 250,000 distinct CDR3 sequences, with under 9.5% as singletons. This sample comprised PBMCs, mostly from graft donor cells, obtained 180 days after TCRalphabeta/CD19-depleted stem cell transplant. The receptors come from a male patient between 10 and 17 years old who had a stem cell transplant for acute lymphoblastic leukemia, so the T cells may come from the graft donor.

This clonotype was found many times. V is TRBV11-2 and J is TRBJ2-7, with 9 nucleotides matching TRBD2. This CDR3 has 16 residues. Germline loops: CDR1 SGHAT, CDR2 FQNNGV. Unmatched junction bases numbered 9, after V lost 3 bases and J lost 3 bases. CDR3 nucleotide sequence: TGTGCCAGCAGCTTCCCTCCGGGACTAGCCTTCTACGAGCAGTACTTC. It yields the protein CASSFPPGLAFYEQYF.

As concerns this clonotype: A much larger clone sits a single nucleotide away, making a read error possible. The chain is built from TRBV12-3 or TRBV12-4 and TRBJ1-2; no reliable D call. The CDR3 is 14 amino acids. The CDR3 DNA reads as TGTGCCAGCAGGCCGGGAGAACTCTATGGTGGCTACTCCTTC. Its translation: CASRPGELYGGYSF.

This clonotype occurred many times. The V and J genes are TRBV29-1 and TRBJ2-7; D gene uncertain. The germline V gene encodes CDR1 SQVTM and CDR2 ANQGSEA. CDR3 size: 8 residues. Trimming pared 0 bases from V and 9 bases from J, leaving 0 bases between. CDR3 nucleotides: TGCAGCGTTGAAGAGCAGTACTTC. This gives the protein CSVEEQYF.

This clonotype was seen at least ten times. This sequence joins TRBV5-1 and TRBJ1-5, with 7 nucleotides matching TRBD1. Germline lookup yields CDR1 SGHRS and CDR2 YFSETQ. The CDR3 covers 15 residues. V was clipped by 0 bases and J by 6 bases; unmatched bases: 6. CDR3 sequence (DNA): TGCGCCAGCAGCTTGGGAGGACAGGTCGGTCAGCCCCAGCATTTT. This translates into CASSLGGQVGQPQHF.

The genes are TRBV19 and TRBJ2-5; TRBD2 matches at 9 bases. There are 15 residues in the CDR3. Germline lookup yields CDR1 LNHDA and CDR2 SQIVND (reference sequence). Trimming removed 1 base from V and 5 bases from J; junction bases left unmatched: 5. The DNA of the CDR3 is TGTGCCAGTAGTATAGTCGGACTAGCGAGGGAGACCCAGTACTTC. Its protein is CASSIVGLARETQYF. Variable domain in full (rest from reference TRBV19 and TRBJ2-5): DGGITQSPKYLFRKEGQNVTLSCEQNLNHDAMYWYRQDPGQGLRLIYYSQIVNDFQKGDIAEGYSVSREKKESFPLTVTSAQKNPTAFYLCASSIVGLARETQYFGPGTRLLVL.

At least ten counts were recorded for this clonotype. The chain combines TRBV4-2 with TRBJ2-3; D is tentatively TRBD1 or TRBD2 (5 bases each). The CDR3 sequence is 14 residues long. Germline assignment: CDR1 LGHNA and CDR2 YNFKEQ. V lost 4 bases and J lost 1, with 9 bases in between. Here the CDR3 reads CASSPGPRTDTQYF. The CDR3 DNA reads TGTGCCAGCAGCCCGGGACCACGCACAGATACGCAGTATTTT.

The CDR3 here is CASSSRRQDDYEQYF. The CDR3 region has the DNA TGTGCCAGCAGCTCGAGACGACAGGATGACTACGAGCAGTACTTC. The J gene is TRBJ2-7, the V gene TRBV3-1; a weak D match, TRBD1 (6 bases). Germline CDR1 and CDR2: LGHDT and YNNKEL (reference sequence). The CDR3 runs to 15 residues. Trimming took 5 bases from V and 3 from J, leaving 17 bases between them.